The 12 T cell receptor beta chains below were found in one sample sequenced in a study of OX40 agonist ivuxolimab in advanced cancers. Using immunoSEQ multiplex PCR, the repertoire was profiled, and TCRdb retains in-frame clones only, with some absent. The sample carries roughly 95,000 clones, 65% to 90% recorded once. The source was CD4+ or CD8+ T cells sorted from blood, collected in a trial of the OX40 agonist ivuxolimab. The receptors stem from an adult with an advanced solid tumor such as melanoma, head and neck, liver or kidney cancer.

This sequence joins TRBV6-1 and TRBJ2-1; the match to TRBD1 covers 8 bases. The V gene end was trimmed by 5 bases and the J gene end by 12 bases; junction bases not matched to a gene: 6. Germline V CDR1 and CDR2: MNHNS, SASEGT. The CDR3 length is 12 residues. The DNA for the CDR3 is TGTGCCAGCAGTCCCGGGACAGGCAGGCAGTTCTTC. As protein: CASSPGTGRQFF.

This clone has a handful of counts. The chain recombines TRBV19 with TRBJ1-5; D not certain. CDR1 and CDR2 from the germline V gene are LNHDA and SQIVND (reference sequence). V lost 7 bases and J 4 bases, leaving 14 bases between the germline ends. The CDR3 sequence is 14 residues long. The CDR3 reads CASKLRAVNQPQHF. The DNA of the CDR3 is TGTGCCAGTAAGCTGAGAGCGGTTAATCAGCCCCAGCATTTT.

CDR3: CATEVAGTDTQYF. CDR3 DNA: TGTGCCACCGAGGTAGCGGGTACAGATACGCAGTATTTT. This chain links TRBV5-4 with TRBJ2-3; 7 nucleotides line up with TRBD2. Germline CDR1 and CDR2: SGHNT and YYREEE (reference sequence). CDR3 length: 13 residues. Trimming removed 9 bases from V and 3 bases from J; junction bases left unmatched: 7.

The J gene is TRBJ1-1, the V gene TRBV28; D is unclear. This CDR3 has 15 residues. V was cut by 5 bases and J by 0 bases, with 13 bases left in between. Germline CDR1 reads MDHEN; CDR2 reads SYDVKM. The chain's CDR3 is CASSVRGSMNTEAFF. DNA of the CDR3: TGTGCCAGCAGTGTCCGCGGGTCCATGAACACTGAAGCTTTCTTT.

The V call is TRBV5-5, the J call TRBJ1-1, with a tentative D call TRBD1 (6 bases). Germline loops: CDR1 SGHKS, CDR2 YYEKEE (reference sequence). V dropped 7 bases and J dropped 6 bases, with 16 bases sitting between them. This CDR3 is built from 13 residues. CDR3 loop: CASRGQPGAEAFF. The CDR3, as DNA: TGTGCCAGCCGAGGACAGCCTGGGGCTGAAGCTTTCTTT.

This chain links TRBV5-1 with TRBJ2-3, with 11 bases identical to TRBD2. CDR3 length equals 15 residues. CDR1 SGHRS and CDR2 YFSETQ come from the germline V gene. The V and J ends lost 5 bases and 6 bases, in that order; junction bases with no gene match: 8. Written as DNA, the CDR3 is TGCGCCAGCAGGGATGCTAGCGGGGGGCCCGATACGCAGTATTTT. It encodes CASRDASGGPDTQYF.

The J gene is TRBJ1-5, the V gene TRBV6-1; a weak D match, TRBD1 (5 bases). The ends were cut back, 1 base at V and 2 bases at J, with 6 bases in the middle. The germline V gene encodes CDR1 MNHNS and CDR2 SASEGT. This CDR3 contains 14 residues. In DNA form, the CDR3 reads TGTGCCAGCAGTGAAGAGACAGGCAATCAGCCCCAGCATTTT. It yields the protein CASSEETGNQPQHF.

On this clone itself: At one end, the junction sequence differs from germline, possibly due to a read error. This chain uses TRBV7-7 with TRBJ2-3, with D possibly matching TRBD2 (5 bases). The CDR3 covers 13 residues. The V gene's germline CDR1 is SSHAT and CDR2 FNYEAQ (reference sequence). The CDR3 protein is CASSQEVSDTQYF. Written as DNA, the CDR3 is TGTGCTAGCAGCCAGGAGGTATCAGATACGCAGTATTTT. Combining the CDR3 with reference TRBV7-7 and TRBJ2-3 gives the whole variable domain GAGVSQSPRYKVTKRGQDVTLRCDPISSHATLYWYQQALGQGPEFLTYFNYEAQPDKSGLPSDRFSAERPEGSISTLTIQRTEQRDSAMYRCASSQEVSDTQYFGPGTRLTVL.

The chain is built from TRBV5-5 and TRBJ2-2; no definite D call. CDR3 length equals 14 residues. V lost 1 base, J lost 1 base, and 5 bases lay in between. Germline loops: CDR1 SGHKS, CDR2 YYEKEE (reference sequence). The CDR3 loop reads CASSLRQNTGELFF. CDR3 in DNA: TGTGCCAGCAGCTTGAGACAGAACACCGGGGAGCTGTTTTTT.

The chain employs TRBV7-9 and TRBJ1-5; D is unclear. V was clipped by 6 bases and J by 8 bases, with 11 bases between them. CDR1 is SEHNR, CDR2 FQNEAQ, per germline (reference sequence). The CDR3 covers 12 residues. CDR3 nucleotide sequence: TGTGCCAGCAGTCGGACTGAGGAGCCCCAGCATTTT. Translation: CASSRTEEPQHF.

The rearrangement links TRBV28 to TRBJ2-7; 7 bases agree with TRBD2. The germline gives CDR1 MDHEN, CDR2 SYDVKM. The CDR3 loop spans 13 amino acids. V lost 7 bases, J lost 3 bases, and 6 bases stayed unmatched. The CDR3 protein is CASTRGVGYEQYF. In nucleotides, the CDR3 is TGTGCCAGCACTCGGGGGGTGGGCTACGAGCAGTACTTC.

This chain uses TRBV7-2 with TRBJ2-5, with D perhaps matching TRBD2 (6 bases). Trimming left V 1 base short and J 8 bases short, with 8 bases between. This CDR3 is 12 amino acids long. From germline, CDR1 is SGHTA and CDR2 FQGNSA. Here the CDR3 DNA reads TGTGCCAGCAGCTTAGACGCGGGAACCCAGTACTTC. Amino acid sequence: CASSLDAGTQYF.